Each of the 6 T cell receptor beta chains below was sequenced from the same sample in a study of beta chain features in type 1 diabetes (dated by TCRdb to 2017 to 2018). Paper-wide results and their limitations: In all four CD4+ subsets, TCRB CDR3 length was moderately but significantly shorter in type 1 diabetes patients.

Library creation used the immunoSEQ multiplex PCR assay. The entire isolated RNA was reverse transcribed using the High Capacity cDNA Reverse Transcription Kit, and thus expressed TCRB transcripts were sequenced. What TCRdb holds here is the immuneACCESS table cut down to in-frame rearrangements. Part of the clones is not present; checked against another copy, under half of the missing clones reflect an unresolved V gene, and the others are unexplained. The sample data list 95,000 to 150,000 clones, and roughly 15% of these were observed just once. The ten largest clones take up less than 3% of the sample. These receptors have no identified antigens. The specimen was central memory CD4+ T cells from blood. Every receptor here comes from a man aged 30 to 45 with type 1 diabetes.

The gene calls are TRBV21-1 and TRBJ1-1. TRBV21-1 represents a pseudogene. CDR3 length: 11 residues. The CDR3 is CASSTDREAFF. The CDR3 nucleotides read TGTGCCAGCAGCACGGACCGTGAAGCTTTCTTT.

This clone was counted many times. J is TRBJ2-1 and V is TRBV7-2, with a possible D match to TRBD2 (7 bases). In germline, CDR1 is SGHTA, CDR2 FQGNSA. Trimming removed 1 base from V and 11 bases from J, with 12 bases in between. CDR3 length equals 13 residues. The CDR3 nucleotides read TGTGCCAGCAGCTTAGAAGTCGGGGGGCAGCAGTTCTTC. This encodes CASSLEVGGQQFF.

The chain employs TRBV30 and TRBJ1-2; D is possibly TRBD1 (6 bases). The CDR3 length is 11 residues. Germline V gene sequence: CDR1 GTSNPN, CDR2 SVGIG (reference sequence). Trimming removed 0 bases at V and 13 bases at J, with 12 bases between. CDR3 DNA: TGTGCCTGGAGTGTGTCAGGGGATGGCACCTTC. Protein: CAWSVSGDGTF.

The rearrangement joins TRBV19 to TRBJ2-1, with a tentative D call TRBD2 (6 bases). From germline, CDR1 is LNHDA and CDR2 SQIVND (reference sequence). This CDR3 has 17 amino acids. V was shortened by 4 bases and J by 8 bases, with 24 bases between the two germline ends. For the CDR3, the DNA is TGTGCCAGTAGTACCTTACAACTAGCAAGGAGTAGAGATGAGCAGTTCTTC. As protein: CASSTLQLARSRDEQFF. Supplemented by reference TRBV19 and TRBJ2-1, the full variable domain reads DGGITQSPKYLFRKEGQNVTLSCEQNLNHDAMYWYRQDPGQGLRLIYYSQIVNDFQKGDIAEGYSVSREKKESFPLTVTSAQKNPTAFYLCASSTLQLARSRDEQFFGPGTRLTVL.

The J gene is TRBJ2-1, the V gene TRBV28; the match to TRBD2 covers 12 bases. This CDR3 comprises 15 residues. After removal of 6 bases from V and 3 bases from J, the junction contained 3 bases not matched to a gene. The germline gives CDR1 MDHEN, CDR2 SYDVKM. The DNA of the CDR3 is TGTGCCAGCAGGACGACTAGCGGGGGCTACAATGAGCAGTTCTTC. This codes for CASRTTSGGYNEQFF.

Only a few counts were recorded for this clone. V and J are TRBV7-9 and TRBJ1-6; TRBD1 might be the D (6 bases). The germline gives CDR1 SEHNR, CDR2 FQNEAQ (reference sequence). V gave up 3 bases and J gave up 9 bases, with 12 bases separating them. CDR3 length: 14 amino acids. CDR3 sequence: CASSFNVRGSPLHF. The CDR3 bases are TGTGCCAGCAGCTTTAACGTCAGGGGTTCACCCCTCCACTTT.